The rows below give T cell receptor beta chains drawn from one sample of a study of cytomegalovirus exposure and HLA in healthy donors. Generated by immunoSEQ multiplex PCR, the TCRdb table keeps only in-frame clones and is missing some. The sample yields some 88,000 clones, approximately 71% seen once. Input material: PBMCs. The origin of the receptors is a woman aged 18-29 years in good health and CMV-seropositive. CDR3s include the opening cysteine and the closing phenylalanine or tryptophan. A D gene is named only where the DNA matches it firmly. The size of a clone is reported for some rows only, either as once, few or many, or as a class for expanded clones.

TRBJ2-1 TRBV28 TRBD2 . TGTGCCAGCACCCTTTCCCTTAGGACTAGTCTGTTCTTC CASTLSLRTSLFF
TRBJ1-2 TRBV27 . . TGTGCCAGCACCGCGGGACCGAAGGACTATGGCTACACCTTC CASTAGPKDYGYTF
TRBJ1-3 TRBV6-4 . . TGTGCCAGCAGGGACAGCTCGGCGGGGGCTGGGAACACCATATATTTT CASRDSSAGAGNTIYF
TRBJ1-5 TRBV7-3 . . TGTGCCAGCGCCGCCTCACTCGGGCAGCCCCAGCATTTT CASAASLGQPQHF
TRBJ2-1 TRBV28 TRBD1 once TGTGCCAGCAGACCCACGCCGGGACAGGGTTGGTCCCTCGGGCAGTTCTTC CASRPTPGQGWSLGQFF
TRBJ1-1 TRBV9 . . TGTGCCAGCAGCCTAGGGGGGGGGACTGAAGCTTTCTTT CASSLGGGTEAFF
TRBJ2-7 TRBV27 TRBD1 . TGTGCCAGCAGTTTATCGAGGGACAGGGAGCAGTACTTC CASSLSRDREQYF
TRBJ1-1 TRBV12-1 . once TGTGCCAGCAGCAAAACACAGGGGAACACTGAAGCTTTCTTT CASSKTQGNTEAFF
TRBJ2-2 TRBV27 TRBD1 . TGTGCCAGATCGACAGGGGGCACCGGGGAGCTGTTTTTT CARSTGGTGELFF
TRBJ2-5 TRBV19 TRBD1 . TGTGCCAGTAGTTTGACGGGACAGCTTTCCGAGACCCAGTACTTC CASSLTGQLSETQYF
TRBJ2-7 TRBV4-2 TRBD2 . TGTGCCAGCACCCTAGCGGGGGGGATTGGTGAGCAGTACTTC CASTLAGGIGEQYF
TRBJ2-7 TRBV28 TRBD1 many TGTGCCAGCAGCCCCACAGGGGGAGATTACGAGCAGTACTTC CASSPTGGDYEQYF
TRBJ2-7 TRBV5-6 TRBD2 . TGTGCCAGCAGCGTGGGACTAGCGGCCTACGAGCAGTACTTC CASSVGLAAYEQYF
TRBJ1-4 TRBV10-3 . . TGTGCCATCAGTGAGTCTTGGGGAGGGGGACTGTTTTTT CAISESWGGGLFF
TRBJ1-3 TRBV28 . once TGTGCCAGCAGCCCCCGGGGGAACGGAAACACCATATATTTT CASSPRGNGNTIYF
TRBJ2-7 TRBV15 TRBD1 . TGTGCCACCAGCGGGGGACAGAACTACGAGCAGTACTTC CATSGGQNYEQYF
TRBJ2-7 TRBV5-1 . . TGCGCCAGCAGTGTCGGGGTAATCTCCTACGAGCAGTACTTC CASSVGVISYEQYF
TRBJ2-1 TRBV28 TRBD2 . TGTGCCAGCAGTCCGCCGGGACTACCCTACAATGAGCAGTTCTTC CASSPPGLPYNEQFF
TRBJ2-7 TRBV5-4 TRBD1 . TGTGCCAGCAGCTTCGGGACAGGGTTCAACGAGCAGTACTTC CASSFGTGFNEQYF
TRBJ2-2 TRBV9 TRBD2 . TGTGCCAGCAGCGTAGGGGGGGGGAACACCGGGGAGCTGTTTTTT CASSVGGGNTGELFF
TRBJ2-7 TRBV11-3 . . TGTGCCTCTGCGCGGGGAGTCGAATACGAGCAGTACTTC CASARGVEYEQYF
TRBJ2-7 TRBV28 TRBD2 . TGTGCCAGCAGTTATACTAGAGCGGGAAGCTACGAGCAGTACTTC CASSYTRAGSYEQYF
TRBJ1-2 TRBV5-1 TRBD1 . TGCGCCAGCAGCGAAGACAGGGTTGATGGCTACACCTTC CASSEDRVDGYTF
TRBJ2-1 TRBV4-2 . . TGTGCCAGCAGCCAAGATTATGGCGGCCCCCCTTACAATGAGCAGTTCTTC CASSQDYGGPPYNEQFF
TRBJ2-5 TRBV11-2 TRBD2 . TGTGCCAGCAGCTTAGGGGCGGGAGAGCAGTACTTC CASSLGAGEQYF
TRBJ1-5 TRBV7-9 TRBD1 . TGTGCCAGCAGCTTAGCGACAGGGATTGGCCAGCCCCAGCATTTT CASSLATGIGQPQHF
TRBJ2-3 TRBV5-1 . once TGCGCCAGCAGCCCACGGTCAGATACGCAGTATTTT CASSPRSDTQYF
TRBJ2-2 TRBV4-3 . . TGCGCCAGCAGCCAAGGACTAGCGAACACCGGGGAGCTGTTTTTT CASSQGLANTGELFF
TRBJ1-1 TRBV29-1 . . TGCAGCGTTGAAGCCCCGGGGGATAGAGTGAACACTGAAGCTTTCTTT CSVEAPGDRVNTEAFF
TRBJ2-7 TRBV28 . . TGTGCCAGCAGTGAGGCCGGGGGGCCGTACGAGCAGTACTTC CASSEAGGPYEQYF
TRBJ2-2 TRBV11-2 TRBD2 . TGTGCCAGCAGCCTCCGGAGTGCGGTAGCGGGAGCGGGATCCGGGGAGCTGTTTTTT CASSLRSAVAGAGSGELFF
TRBJ2-7 TRBV5-6 TRBD2 . TGTGCCAGCAGCCGTGTCCGGCCGGGACTAGCGGGTTACGAGCAGTACTTC CASSRVRPGLAGYEQYF
TRBJ1-1 TRBV9 . few TGTGCCAGCAGCCCCCGCCGAGCGGGGAACACTGAAGCTTTCTTT CASSPRRAGNTEAFF
TRBJ1-2 TRBV25-1 . . TGTGCCAGCAGTGAGCTATACAGAGAATCAGGGGATGGCTACACCTTC CASSELYRESGDGYTF
TRBJ2-7 TRBV11-2 . . TGTGCCAGCAGCTTAGTTGTCCCGGGCGAGCAGTACTTC CASSLVVPGEQYF
TRBJ1-3 TRBV7-7 . . TGTGCTAGCAGCTTGGGCCAAGGAAACACCATATATTTT CASSLGQGNTIYF
TRBJ2-2 TRBV6-6 . . TGTGCCAGTGAGTTTCTCACCGGGGAGCTGTTTTTT CASEFLTGELFF
TRBJ2-7 TRBV25-1 . . TGTGCCAGCGCTTTGGCGGGGTCCGAGCAGTACTTC CASALAGSEQYF
TRBJ2-7 TRBV9 TRBD2 . TGTGCCAGCAGCCTCCGCCCCACTCTTACTAGCGGGAGGGCCCGCGAGCAGTACTTC CASSLRPTLTSGRAREQYF
TRBJ2-7 TRBV7-2 . . TGTGCCAGCAGCTTAGTTAGAGGGAGATACGAGCAGTACTTC CASSLVRGRYEQYF
TRBJ2-3 TRBV19 TRBD2 . TGTGCCAGTAGTACCCGGGGGGGGCTGGACACAGATACGCAGTATTTT CASSTRGGLDTDTQYF
TRBJ2-7 TRBV7-6 . . TGTGCCAGCAGCAAATACCCGGACTTAAGCTCCTACGAGCAGTACTTC CASSKYPDLSSYEQYF
TRBJ2-1 TRBV2 TRBD2 . TGTGCCAGCAGGGGCGGGAGGGTCTCCTACAATGAGCAGTTCTTC CASRGGRVSYNEQFF
TRBJ2-1 TRBV9 TRBD2 . TGTGCCAGCAGCCTGGGCGGGGGTTCCTTCGATGAGCAGTTCTTC CASSLGGGSFDEQFF
TRBJ2-3 TRBV15 TRBD1 . TGTGCCACCAGCAGAGAGGGACAGTCAACAGATACGCAGTATTTT CATSREGQSTDTQYF
TRBJ2-1 TRBV9 . . TGTGCCAGCAGCCCTAGCGCGAGCTCCTACAATGAGCAGTTCTTC CASSPSASSYNEQFF
TRBJ2-5 TRBV30 . . TGTGCCTGGAGTGTACTTCGGGGTCCGCAAGAGACCCAGTACTTC CAWSVLRGPQETQYF
TRBJ2-7 TRBV19 TRBD2 . TGTGCCAGTAGTATGGCGGGGGGCTTGTACTACGAGCAGTACTTC CASSMAGGLYYEQYF
TRBJ2-2 TRBV19 . few TGTGCCAGTATTTCCGGGAGAAACACCGGGGAGCTGTTTTTT CASISGRNTGELFF
TRBJ1-1 TRBV5-1 . . TGCGCCAGCAGCTCTGCAGGGGAATCTGAAGCTTTCTTT CASSSAGESEAFF
TRBJ1-2 TRBV6-6 TRBD1 . TGTGCCGGATCTGACAGGGGGCAGAAAGGCTACACCTTC CAGSDRGQKGYTF
TRBJ1-1 TRBV29-1 . few TGCAGCGTTGAAGATTTTACTCCCGTCAATGAAGCTTTCTTT CSVEDFTPVNEAFF
TRBJ2-1 TRBV18 TRBD2 . TGTGCCAGCTCACCCCTAGCGGGAGACGATGAGCAGTTCTTC CASSPLAGDDEQFF
TRBJ1-4 TRBV2 . . TGTGCCAGCAGTGGCTACAGCAAAAAACTGTTTTTT CASSGYSKKLFF
TRBJ2-5 TRBV5-4 . . TGTGCCACAACCCCAGCCACAGGGCAGCCGGAGACCCAGTACTTC CATTPATGQPETQYF
TRBJ2-7 TRBV15 . few TGTGCCACCAGCAGAGGCCCAGGGGTCCACGAGCAGTACTTC CATSRGPGVHEQYF
TRBJ2-7 TRBV10-3 . once TGTGCCATCAGTCCAGGGCCCGGGGGTGAGCAGTACTTC CAISPGPGGEQYF
TRBJ2-7 TRBV4-1 TRBD2 . TGCGCCAGCAGCCCATACCCTGTTGAGGCAGCGGGAGTTTCTGGCGAGCAGTACTTC CASSPYPVEAAGVSGEQYF
TRBJ1-1 TRBV13 . large TGTGCCAGCAGCGGGGGACAGAACACTGAAGCTTTCTTT CASSGGQNTEAFF